The clone carrying this T cell receptor (beta chain) is labeled medium-sized. CDR3 size: 19 residues. CDR1 and CDR2 from the germline V gene are MNHEY and SMNVEV (reference sequence). Trimming took off 6 bases at V and 0 bases at J, with 27 bases between the two ends. The method was immunoSEQ multiplex PCR; TCRdb's version includes in-frame clones alone and lacks a portion of them. The sample lists 150,000 to 200,000 clones; around 82% were seen once. The data stem from a study of blood T cell repertoires in COVID-19. Researchers sorted participants into cohorts using their self-reported clinical history.

The chain links TRBV27 to TRBJ2-7; D is perhaps TRBD2 (6 bases). The TCR sequence derives from a woman aged 55-69 years with acute COVID-19. The sequencing sample was made of PBMCs or T cells enriched from blood (not recorded which). CDR3 in DNA: TGTGCCAGCAGACCTCGTTGGGTCAGGGCCCGGGGGAGCTCCTACGAGCAGTACTTC. As protein: CASRPRWVRARGSSYEQYF.